This entry lists 13 T cell receptor beta chains sequenced from one sample in a study of T cells in Graves' hyperthyroidism and ophthalmopathy. The source material, RNA transcripts, was used to amplify TCR beta CDR3 regions. First-round RT-PCR with HTBI primers amplified the TCR CDR3 region. One entry per CDR3 protein results from TCRdb running MiXCR on the multiplex PCR reads. The sample shows about 590,000 distinct CDR3 sequences, 12% to 15% of them seen only once. The specimen was blood. Receptors were obtained from a woman between 18 and 29 years old with Graves' ophthalmopathy.

With respect to this clonotype: A much larger clone differs by one base, so this may be a read error. The J gene is TRBJ1-6, the V gene TRBV27, with 10 bases fitting TRBD1. The germline V gene encodes CDR1 MNHEY and CDR2 SMNVEV (reference sequence). The CDR3 loop spans 13 amino acids. CDR3 sequence (DNA): TGTGTCAGCAAACGGACAGGGGGGTCACCCCTCCACTTT. It is translated as CVSKRTGGSPLHF.

This clonotype was detected a few times. This rearrangement joins TRBV9 to TRBJ1-1; D is possibly TRBD1 (5 bases). Deletions cut 0 bases from V and 3 bases from J, with 12 bases between. Germline V gives CDR1 SGDLS, CDR2 YYNGEE. CDR3 length: 15 residues. The CDR3 nucleotides read TGTGCCAGCAGCGTAGAGGGCGCGGGGCACACTGAAGCTTTCTTT. Translation: CASSVEGAGHTEAFF.

This clonotype was seen ten or more times. The chain has TRBV12-3 or TRBV12-4 and TRBJ1-5; 7 bases line up with TRBD1. V gave up 6 bases and J gave up 5 bases; unmatched junction bases: 10. The CDR3 is 15 amino acids. The CDR3 DNA reads as TGTGCCAGCAGAAGGGACAGCCCTTGGGATCAGCCCCAGCATTTT. Translated: CASRRDSPWDQPQHF.

This chain links TRBV6-2 or TRBV6-3 with TRBJ2-2; TRBD2 aligns across 11 bases. The CDR3 is 19 residues long. Germline CDR1 is MNHEY and CDR2 is SVGEGT. V trimming: 0 bases; J trimming: 1 base; junction bases outside the gene matches: 7. CDR3 region: CASSYSRVGTSGNTGELFF. DNA for the CDR3: TGTGCCAGCAGTTACTCGAGAGTGGGGACTAGCGGGAACACCGGGGAGCTGTTTTTT.

This sequence joins TRBV7-9 and TRBJ2-6, with D perhaps matching TRBD1 or TRBD2 (5 bases each). The V and J ends lost 8 bases and 4 bases respectively, with 18 bases between them. CDR1 and CDR2 from the germline V gene are SEHNR and FQNEAQ (reference sequence). The CDR3 spans 16 residues. CDR3 protein: CASGHGTPSGANVLTF. CDR3 in DNA: TGTGCCAGCGGCCACGGGACCCCCTCCGGGGCCAACGTCCTGACTTTC.

This clonotype turned up a few times. The V gene is TRBV5-1, the J gene TRBJ2-3, with 7 bases aligning to TRBD2. CDR1 and CDR2 from the germline V gene are SGHRS and YFSETQ. The CDR3 length is 16 residues. Germline trimming cut 1 base from V and 1 base from J; bases unmatched to any gene: 6. The chain's CDR3 is CASSLSGGLGTDTQYF. The CDR3 nucleotides are TGCGCCAGCAGCTTGTCAGGTGGACTAGGCACAGATACGCAGTATTTT.

This clonotype showed up just a few times. The rearrangement uses TRBV19 and TRBJ2-1; 9 bases align to TRBD1. J was trimmed by 1 base and V by 6 bases; bases with no gene match: 7. From germline, CDR1 is LNHDA and CDR2 SQIVND (reference sequence). CDR3 length equals 16 residues. The CDR3 reads CASRPVDRGSYNEQFF. The CDR3 region has the DNA TGTGCCAGTAGGCCTGTGGACAGGGGATCCTACAATGAGCAGTTCTTC.

V and J are TRBV7-3 and TRBJ1-3; D unclear. Trimming cost V 5 bases and J 0 bases, with 17 bases left between them. Germline CDR1 and CDR2: SGHTA and FQGTGA. The CDR3 totals 17 residues. CDR3 amino acids: CASSQDGNSLSGNTIYF. DNA for the CDR3: TGTGCCAGCAGCCAAGATGGGAACAGCCTCTCTGGAAACACCATATATTTT.

This clonotype was seen at least ten times. The chain links TRBV28 to TRBJ1-1; D ambiguous. V was trimmed by 4 bases and J by 2 bases, leaving 14 bases between them. Germline CDR1 is MDHEN and CDR2 is SYDVKM. The CDR3 extends over 15 amino acids. CDR3 in amino acids: CASSSLGEGNTEAFF. The CDR3 nucleotides read TGTGCCAGCAGTTCCCTGGGTGAGGGAAACACTGAAGCTTTCTTT.

The sample holds many counts of this clonotype. This sequence joins TRBV11-2 and TRBJ1-3; D gene unclear. Between the trimmed V and J ends, which lost 2 bases and 0 bases, there was a span of 8 bases. Germline V gene data show CDR1 as SGHAT and CDR2 as FQNNGV. The CDR3 extends over 15 amino acids. CDR3 nucleotide sequence: TGTGCCAGCAGCTTAACGTTCGGCTCTGGAAACACCATATATTTT. It yields the protein CASSLTFGSGNTIYF. The entire variable domain, with the rest obtained from reference TRBV11-2 and TRBJ1-3, is as follows: EAGVAQSPRYKIIEKRQSVAFWCNPISGHATLYWYQQILGQGPKLLIQFQNNGVVDDSQLPKDRFSAERLKGVDSTLKIQPAKLEDSAVYLCASSLTFGSGNTIYFGEGSWLTVV.

This clonotype was seen ten or more times. The chain is built from TRBV14 and TRBJ2-3; D unresolved. The CDR3 contains 12 residues. V was pared by 4 bases and J by 9 bases, with 11 bases between. The V gene's germline CDR1 is SGHDN and CDR2 FVKESK. CDR3 protein: CASSRLFRTQYF. The CDR3 DNA is TGTGCCAGCAGCCGCCTTTTCCGAACGCAGTATTTT. The entire variable domain, with the rest obtained from reference TRBV14 and TRBJ2-3, is as follows: EAGVTQFPSHSVIEKGQTVTLRCDPISGHDNLYWYRRVMGKEIKFLLHFVKESKQDESGMPNNRFLAERTGGTYSTLKVQPAELEDSGVYFCASSRLFRTQYFGPGTRLTVL.

This clonotype was recorded at least ten times. J is TRBJ2-7 and V is TRBV6-2 or TRBV6-3; D ambiguous. The CDR3 extends over 17 amino acids. Germline CDR1 is MNHEY and CDR2 is SVGEGT. Trimming took 7 bases from V and 6 from J, leaving 28 bases between them. Here the CDR3 DNA reads TGTGCCAGCACTATTACTCGGGCTCCTGCGAGGTCTAGCGAGCAGTACTTC. As protein: CASTITRAPARSSEQYF.

Ten or more counts support this clonotype. This rearrangement joins TRBV20-1 to TRBJ2-3, with D unclear. From germline, CDR1 is DFQATT and CDR2 SNEGSKA (reference sequence). Trimming removed 6 bases from V and 6 bases from J, with 16 bases in between. The CDR3 has 13 amino acids. The CDR3 protein is CSAQVIHLDTQYF. The CDR3 nucleotides read TGCAGTGCGCAGGTCATCCACCTGGATACGCAGTATTTT.